Listed below are T cell receptor beta chains from one sample, sequenced in a study of cytomegalovirus exposure and HLA in healthy donors. TCRdb's table, derived via immunoSEQ multiplex PCR, lists solely in-frame clones and lacks some. This repertoire includes about 77,000 clones. Sequencing was carried out using PBMCs. These receptors all come from a man in his fifties in good health and CMV-seropositive. The conserved cysteine and the conserved F or W are not part of the CDR3 here.

>TRBJ1-1|TRBV18
ASSPPSGPGTEAF
>TRBJ2-2|TRBV4-1
ASSLRWRNTGELF
>TRBJ2-1|TRBV10-1
ASRSGNEQF
>TRBJ2-2|TRBV5-4
ASSFYRDRDPGELF
>TRBJ1-1|TRBV6-1
ASSESYRGEAF
>TRBJ2-2|TRBV19
ASTPGQVNTGELF
>TRBJ2-2|TRBV6-1
ASSEALAGSNAFTGELF
>TRBJ2-1|TRBV7-6
ASSLGQGAFNEQF
>TRBJ2-7|TRBV2
ASSEPGERELPYEQY
>TRBJ1-6|TRBV9
ASSVTGSSLH